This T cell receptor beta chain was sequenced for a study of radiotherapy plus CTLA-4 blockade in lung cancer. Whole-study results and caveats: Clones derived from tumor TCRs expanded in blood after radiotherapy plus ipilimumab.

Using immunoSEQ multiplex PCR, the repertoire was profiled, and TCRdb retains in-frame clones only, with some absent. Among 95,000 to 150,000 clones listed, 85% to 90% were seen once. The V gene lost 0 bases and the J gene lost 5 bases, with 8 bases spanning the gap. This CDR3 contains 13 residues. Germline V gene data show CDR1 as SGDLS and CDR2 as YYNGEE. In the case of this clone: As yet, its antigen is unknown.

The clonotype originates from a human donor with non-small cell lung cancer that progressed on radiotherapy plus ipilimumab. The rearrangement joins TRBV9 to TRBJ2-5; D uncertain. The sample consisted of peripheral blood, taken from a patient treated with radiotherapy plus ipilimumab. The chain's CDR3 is CASSVALGETQYF. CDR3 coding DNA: TGTGCCAGCAGCGTAGCTCTAGGGGAGACCCAGTACTTC.